Following are 10 T cell receptor beta chains from one sample sequenced in a study of neoadjuvant nivolumab and ipilimumab in lung cancer. Sequenced by immunoSEQ multiplex PCR; TCRdb stores in-frame clones only, minus some. The sample holds approximately 20,000 clones, 87% seen once. The sequencing used peripheral blood, collected before neoadjuvant nivolumab, alone or with ipilimumab. All receptors come from an adult with non-small cell lung cancer.

CDR3: CASSSGTYKETQYF. The DNA of the CDR3 is TGTGCCAGCAGCTCCGGGACTTACAAAGAGACCCAGTACTTC. The gene calls are TRBV5-4 and TRBJ2-5, with D possibly matching TRBD2 (6 bases). The germline V and J ends were trimmed by 3 bases and 3 bases, with 12 bases remaining between them. Germline-derived CDR1 and CDR2 are SGHNT and YYREEE (reference sequence). There are 14 residues in the CDR3. The full variable domain, completed using reference TRBV5-4 and TRBJ2-5, is ETGVTQSPTHLIKTRGQQVTLRCSSQSGHNTVSWYQQALGQGPQFIFQYYREEENGRGNFPPRFSGLQFPNYSSELNVNALELDDSALYLCASSSGTYKETQYFGPGTRLLVL.

The chain has TRBV30 and TRBJ2-2; 10 bases align to TRBD2. The CDR3 covers 14 residues. In germline, CDR1 is GTSNPN, CDR2 SVGIG (reference sequence). Trimming took 5 bases from V and 4 from J; bases not matched to a gene: 4. CDR3 DNA sequence: TGTGCCTGGGGGGCTAGCGGGAGCACCGGGGAGCTGTTTTTT. It encodes CAWGASGSTGELFF. Drawing the rest from reference TRBV30 and TRBJ2-2, the complete variable domain is SQTIHQWPATLVQPVGSPLSLECTVEGTSNPNLYWYRQAAGRGLQLLFYSVGIGQISSEVPQNLSASRPQDRQFILSSKKLLLSDSGFYLCAWGASGSTGELFFGEGSRLTVL.

The chain recombines TRBV19 with TRBJ2-6, with D hard to call. This CDR3 comprises 14 residues. Germline assignment: CDR1 LNHDA and CDR2 SQIVND (reference sequence). The V gene lost 6 bases and the J gene lost 4 bases, with 10 bases spanning the gap. DNA of the CDR3: TGTGCCAGTAGAAGAAGTGCGGGGGCCAACGTCCTGACTTTC. It translates to CASRRSAGANVLTF. The variable domain in full, with the rest retrieved from reference TRBV19 and TRBJ2-6, is DGGITQSPKYLFRKEGQNVTLSCEQNLNHDAMYWYRQDPGQGLRLIYYSQIVNDFQKGDIAEGYSVSREKKESFPLTVTSAQKNPTAFYLCASRRSAGANVLTFGAGSRLTVL.

By share, this clone counts as medium-sized. The chain carries TRBV11-2 and TRBJ1-5; D is unclear. The CDR3 contains 13 residues. V lost 5 bases, J lost 7 bases, and 12 bases lay in between. CDR1 and CDR2 from the germline V gene are SGHAT and FQNNGV. In DNA, the CDR3 is TGTGCCAGCAGCCCCAACGGACTGCAGCCCCAGCATTTT. Translated, it gives CASSPNGLQPQHF.

There are a few counts of this clone. The rearrangement uses TRBV19 and TRBJ1-1; TRBD1 aligns across 8 bases. V shed 3 bases and J 4 bases; nucleotides not matched to a gene: 7. In germline, CDR1 is LNHDA, CDR2 SQIVND (reference sequence). CDR3 length: 15 amino acids. The CDR3 DNA reads TGTGCCAGTAGTATGGGGGGACAGGTTATCACTGAAGCTTTCTTT. Its translation is CASSMGGQVITEAFF.

The chain employs TRBV6-5 and TRBJ2-6; D gene ambiguous. Germline V CDR1 and CDR2: MNHEY, SVGAGI. Trimming removed 2 bases at V and 0 bases at J, with 5 bases between. This CDR3 is built from 15 residues. CDR3 loop: CASSYGTSGANVLTF. Written as DNA, the CDR3 is TGTGCCAGCAGTTACGGAACCTCTGGGGCCAACGTCCTGACTTTC.

V is TRBV5-1 and J is TRBJ1-2, with 10 bases that match TRBD1. Per the germline V gene, CDR1 is SGHRS and CDR2 is YFSETQ. The CDR3 extends over 14 amino acids. With V trimmed by 3 bases and J by 3 bases, 2 bases remained unmatched. CDR3 amino acids: CASSSGQGDYGYTF. The CDR3 DNA reads TGCGCCAGCAGCTCTGGACAGGGGGACTATGGCTACACCTTC.

This chain joins TRBV10-3 and TRBJ2-1; 10 bases map to TRBD2. V dropped 3 bases and J dropped 3; count of bases not matched to a gene: 8. The germline V gene encodes CDR1 ENHRY and CDR2 SYGVKD. CDR3 size: 17 residues. CDR3 nucleotide sequence: TGTGCCATCAGTGATGGTAGCGGGAGGTCCCACTACAATGAGCAGTTCTTC. Its protein is CAISDGSGRSHYNEQFF.

The chain is built from TRBV27 and TRBJ1-4; TRBD1 might be the D (5 bases). The CDR3 runs to 13 residues. V lost 2 bases and J 8 bases, leaving 9 bases between the germline ends. CDR1 and CDR2 from the germline V gene are MNHEY and SMNVEV (reference sequence). The CDR3 DNA reads TGTGCCAGCAGTTTAAGGGGAAGGGAAAAACTGTTTTTT. Its protein product is CASSLRGREKLFF.

This clone was seen a handful of times. The chain has TRBV15 and TRBJ1-2; D remains ambiguous. Trimming cost V 0 bases and J 1 base, with 6 bases left between them. There are 14 residues in the CDR3. Germline lookup yields CDR1 LNHNV and CDR2 YYDKDF (reference sequence). The CDR3 loop is CATSRDKINYGYTF. The DNA of the CDR3 is TGTGCCACCAGCAGAGACAAGATTAACTATGGCTACACCTTC.